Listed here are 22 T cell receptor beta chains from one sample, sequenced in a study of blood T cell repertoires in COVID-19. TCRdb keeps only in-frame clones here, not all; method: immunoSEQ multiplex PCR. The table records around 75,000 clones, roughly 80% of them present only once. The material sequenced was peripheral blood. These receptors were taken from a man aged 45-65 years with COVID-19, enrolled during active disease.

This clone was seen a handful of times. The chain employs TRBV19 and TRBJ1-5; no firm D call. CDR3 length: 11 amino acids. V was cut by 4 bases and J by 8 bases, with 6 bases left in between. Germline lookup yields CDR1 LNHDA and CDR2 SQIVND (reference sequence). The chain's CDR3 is CASSRGKPQHF. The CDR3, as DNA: TGTGCCAGTAGTAGAGGGAAGCCCCAGCATTTT.

The CDR3 coding sequence is TGTGCCAGCAGCTTAGATAACGGACAGGGGGCCCATGAGCAGTTCTTC. Its protein product is CASSLDNGQGAHEQFF. The chain links TRBV11-2 to TRBJ2-1; 11 nucleotides align to TRBD1. V was pared by 0 bases and J by 8 bases, with 6 bases of the junction left unmatched. The germline V gene has CDR1 SGHAT and CDR2 FQNNGV. The CDR3 runs to 16 residues.

The CDR3 protein is CASSSSSTGNTEAFF. CDR3 bases: TGTGCCAGCAGTTCGTCCTCAACAGGAAACACTGAAGCTTTCTTT. V and J are TRBV6-5 and TRBJ1-1; D may be TRBD1 (5 bases). Trimming removed 4 bases from V and 2 bases from J, with 14 bases in between. From germline, CDR1 is MNHEY and CDR2 SVGAGI. The CDR3 extends over 15 amino acids.

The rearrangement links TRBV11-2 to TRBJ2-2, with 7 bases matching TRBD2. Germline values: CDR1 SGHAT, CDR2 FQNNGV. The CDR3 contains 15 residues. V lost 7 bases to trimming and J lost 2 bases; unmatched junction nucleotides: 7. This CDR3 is CASKLGRANTGELFF. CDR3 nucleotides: TGTGCCAGCAAGTTAGGGAGGGCAAACACCGGGGAGCTGTTTTTT.

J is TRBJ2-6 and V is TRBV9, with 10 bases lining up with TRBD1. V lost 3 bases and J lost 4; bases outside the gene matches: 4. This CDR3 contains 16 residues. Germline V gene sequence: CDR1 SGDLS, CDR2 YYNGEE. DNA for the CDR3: TGTGCCAGCAGCGGACAGGGGGCGGGGGGGGCCAACGTCCTGACTTTC. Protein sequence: CASSGQGAGGANVLTF.

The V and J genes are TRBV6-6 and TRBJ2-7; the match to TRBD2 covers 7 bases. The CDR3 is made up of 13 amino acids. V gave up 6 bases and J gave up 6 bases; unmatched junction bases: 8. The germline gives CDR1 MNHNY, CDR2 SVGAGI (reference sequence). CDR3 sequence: CASSSGGSGEQYF. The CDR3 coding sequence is TGTGCCAGCAGCTCAGGCGGGAGCGGCGAGCAGTACTTC.

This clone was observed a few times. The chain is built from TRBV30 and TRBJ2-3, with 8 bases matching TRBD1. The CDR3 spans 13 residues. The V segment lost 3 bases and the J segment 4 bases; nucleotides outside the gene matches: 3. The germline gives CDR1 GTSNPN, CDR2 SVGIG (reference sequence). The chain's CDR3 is CAWSHRGADTQYF. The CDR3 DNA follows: TGTGCCTGGAGCCACAGGGGGGCAGATACGCAGTATTTT.

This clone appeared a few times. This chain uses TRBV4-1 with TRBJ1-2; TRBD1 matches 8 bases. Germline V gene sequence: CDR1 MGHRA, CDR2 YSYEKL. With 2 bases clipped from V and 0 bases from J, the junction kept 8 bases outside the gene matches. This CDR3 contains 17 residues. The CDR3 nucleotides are TGCGCCAGCAGCCAACGGACAGGGATTGAAGCTAACTATGGCTACACCTTC. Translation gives CASSQRTGIEANYGYTF.

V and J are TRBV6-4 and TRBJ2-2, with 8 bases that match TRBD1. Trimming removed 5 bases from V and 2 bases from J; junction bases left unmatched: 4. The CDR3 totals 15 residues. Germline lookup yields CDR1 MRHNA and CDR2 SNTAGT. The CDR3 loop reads CASSRTGLNTGELFF. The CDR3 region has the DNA TGTGCCAGCAGTCGGACAGGGCTAAACACCGGGGAGCTGTTTTTT.

CDR3 sequence: CASSRVSGSTDTQYF. For the CDR3, the DNA is TGTGCCAGCAGCCGGGTTAGCGGGAGCACAGATACGCAGTATTTT. The rearrangement joins TRBV4-2 to TRBJ2-3, with 7 bases fitting TRBD2. V trimming: 4 bases; J trimming: 0 bases; junction bases outside the gene matches: 4. Germline V gene data show CDR1 as LGHNA and CDR2 as YNFKEQ. The CDR3 has 15 amino acids.

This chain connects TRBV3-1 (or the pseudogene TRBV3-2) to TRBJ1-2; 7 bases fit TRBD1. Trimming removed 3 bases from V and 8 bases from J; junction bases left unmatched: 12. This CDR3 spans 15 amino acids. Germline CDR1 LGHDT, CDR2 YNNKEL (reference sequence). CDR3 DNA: TGTGCCAGCAGCCACCCCGGGACAGTGGGCCGGGGCTACACCTTC. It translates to CASSHPGTVGRGYTF.

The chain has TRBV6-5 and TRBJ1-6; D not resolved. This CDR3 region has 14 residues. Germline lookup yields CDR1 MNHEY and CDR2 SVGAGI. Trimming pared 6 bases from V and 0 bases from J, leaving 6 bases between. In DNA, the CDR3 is TGTGCCAGCAGACGGAGCTCCTATAATTCACCCCTCCACTTT. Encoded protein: CASRRSSYNSPLHF.

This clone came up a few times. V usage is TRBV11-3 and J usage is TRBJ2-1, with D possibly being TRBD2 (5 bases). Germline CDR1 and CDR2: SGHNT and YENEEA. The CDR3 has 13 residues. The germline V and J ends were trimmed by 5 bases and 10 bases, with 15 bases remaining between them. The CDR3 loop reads CASSMRAGSEQFF. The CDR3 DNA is TGTGCCAGCAGCATGAGGGCGGGCTCAGAGCAGTTCTTC. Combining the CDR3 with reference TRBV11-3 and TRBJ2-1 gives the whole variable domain EAGVVQSPRYKIIEKKQPVAFWCNPISGHNTLYWYLQNLGQGPELLIRYENEEAVDDSQLPKDRFSAERLKGVDSTLKIQPAELGDSAVYLCASSMRAGSEQFFGPGTRLTVL.

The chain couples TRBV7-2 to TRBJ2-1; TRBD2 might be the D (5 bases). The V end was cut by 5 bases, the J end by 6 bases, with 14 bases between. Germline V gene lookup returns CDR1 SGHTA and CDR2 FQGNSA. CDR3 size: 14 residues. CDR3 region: CASSPLLVFNEQFF. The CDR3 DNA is TGTGCCAGCAGCCCTCTACTAGTGTTCAATGAGCAGTTCTTC.

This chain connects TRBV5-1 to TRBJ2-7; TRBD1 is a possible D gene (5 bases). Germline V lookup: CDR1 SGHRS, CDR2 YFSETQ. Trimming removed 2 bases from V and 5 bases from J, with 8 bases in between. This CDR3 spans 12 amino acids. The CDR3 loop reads CASSFPGNEQYF. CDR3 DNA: TGCGCCAGCAGCTTCCCAGGGAACGAGCAGTACTTC.

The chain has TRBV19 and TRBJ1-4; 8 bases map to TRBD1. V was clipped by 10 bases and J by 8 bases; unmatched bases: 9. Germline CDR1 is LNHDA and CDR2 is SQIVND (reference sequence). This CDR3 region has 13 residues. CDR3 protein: CATRGQAGEKLFF. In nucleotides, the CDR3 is TGTGCCACCCGGGGACAGGCCGGGGAAAAACTGTTTTTT.

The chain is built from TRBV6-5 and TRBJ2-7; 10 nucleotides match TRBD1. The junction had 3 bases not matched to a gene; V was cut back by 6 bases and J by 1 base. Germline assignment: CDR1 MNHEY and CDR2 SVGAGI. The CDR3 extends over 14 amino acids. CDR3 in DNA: TGTGCCAGCAGGGGGACAGGGGCGTCCTACGAGCAGTACTTC. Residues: CASRGTGASYEQYF.

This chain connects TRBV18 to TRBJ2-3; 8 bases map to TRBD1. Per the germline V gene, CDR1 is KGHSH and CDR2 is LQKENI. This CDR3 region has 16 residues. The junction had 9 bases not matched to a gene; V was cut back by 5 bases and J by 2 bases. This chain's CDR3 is CASSLGRTGSTDTQYF. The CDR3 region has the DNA TGTGCCAGCTCATTGGGGAGGACAGGGTCCACAGATACGCAGTATTTT.

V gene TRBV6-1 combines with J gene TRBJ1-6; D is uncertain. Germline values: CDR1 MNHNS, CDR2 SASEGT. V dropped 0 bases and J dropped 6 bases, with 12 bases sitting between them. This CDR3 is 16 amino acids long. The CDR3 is CASSEAEAGLNSPLHF. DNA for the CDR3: TGTGCCAGCAGTGAAGCGGAGGCAGGCCTTAATTCACCCCTCCACTTT.

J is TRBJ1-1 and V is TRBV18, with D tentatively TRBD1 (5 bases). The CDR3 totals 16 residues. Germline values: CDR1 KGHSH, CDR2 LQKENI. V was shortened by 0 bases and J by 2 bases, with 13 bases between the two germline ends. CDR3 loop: CASSPPQRRANTEAFF. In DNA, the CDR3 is TGTGCCAGCTCACCACCGCAGCGCAGGGCAAACACTGAAGCTTTCTTT.

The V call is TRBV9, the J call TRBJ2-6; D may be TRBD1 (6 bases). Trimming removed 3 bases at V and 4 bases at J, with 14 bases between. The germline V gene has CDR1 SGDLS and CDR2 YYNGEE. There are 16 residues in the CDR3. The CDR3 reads CASSGYRVSGANVLTF. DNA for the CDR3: TGTGCCAGCAGCGGGTACAGGGTCTCCGGGGCCAACGTCCTGACTTTC. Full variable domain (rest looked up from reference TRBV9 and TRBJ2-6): DSGVTQTPKHLITATGQRVTLRCSPRSGDLSVYWYQQSLDQGLQFLIQYYNGEERAKGNILERFSAQQFPDLHSELNLSSLELGDSALYFCASSGYRVSGANVLTFGAGSRLTVL.

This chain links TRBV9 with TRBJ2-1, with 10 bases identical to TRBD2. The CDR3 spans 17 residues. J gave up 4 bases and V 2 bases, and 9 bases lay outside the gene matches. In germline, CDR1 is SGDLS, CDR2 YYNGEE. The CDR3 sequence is CASSVPPSGSSYNEQFF. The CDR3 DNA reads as TGTGCCAGCAGCGTCCCCCCTAGCGGGAGTAGTTACAATGAGCAGTTCTTC.